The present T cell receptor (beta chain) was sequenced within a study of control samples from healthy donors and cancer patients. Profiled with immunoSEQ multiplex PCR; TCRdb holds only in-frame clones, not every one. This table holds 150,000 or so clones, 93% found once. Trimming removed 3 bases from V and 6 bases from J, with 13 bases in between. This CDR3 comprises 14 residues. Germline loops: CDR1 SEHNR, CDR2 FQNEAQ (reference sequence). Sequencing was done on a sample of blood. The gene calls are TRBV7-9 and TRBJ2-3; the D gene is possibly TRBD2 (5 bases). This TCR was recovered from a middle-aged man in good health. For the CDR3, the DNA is TGTGCCAGCAGCTTGCCCAGCGGTTCCGATACGCAGTATTTT. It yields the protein CASSLPSGSDTQYF.